The clone carrying this T cell receptor beta chain was observed a handful of times. Every isolated RNA sample was fully reverse transcribed, so sequencing captured expressed TCRB transcripts. The assay was immunoSEQ multiplex PCR, and TCRdb's table has in-frame clones only and misses some. Of roughly 370,000 clones in the sample, approximately 13% were seen once. Germline V gene data show CDR1 as GTSNPN and CDR2 as SVGIG (reference sequence). The CDR3 loop spans 12 amino acids. Trimming took 0 bases from V and 11 from J, leaving 13 bases between them. This specimen belongs to a study of beta chain features in type 1 diabetes.

The V and J genes are TRBV30 and TRBJ1-1, with D unclear. The sequence was obtained from a man aged 30 to 45 in good health. The sample was naive CD4+ T cells from blood. The CDR3 DNA sequence: TGTGCCTGGAGTGTAAGTCCGCGCCAGGCTTTCTTT. It yields the protein CAWSVSPRQAFF.